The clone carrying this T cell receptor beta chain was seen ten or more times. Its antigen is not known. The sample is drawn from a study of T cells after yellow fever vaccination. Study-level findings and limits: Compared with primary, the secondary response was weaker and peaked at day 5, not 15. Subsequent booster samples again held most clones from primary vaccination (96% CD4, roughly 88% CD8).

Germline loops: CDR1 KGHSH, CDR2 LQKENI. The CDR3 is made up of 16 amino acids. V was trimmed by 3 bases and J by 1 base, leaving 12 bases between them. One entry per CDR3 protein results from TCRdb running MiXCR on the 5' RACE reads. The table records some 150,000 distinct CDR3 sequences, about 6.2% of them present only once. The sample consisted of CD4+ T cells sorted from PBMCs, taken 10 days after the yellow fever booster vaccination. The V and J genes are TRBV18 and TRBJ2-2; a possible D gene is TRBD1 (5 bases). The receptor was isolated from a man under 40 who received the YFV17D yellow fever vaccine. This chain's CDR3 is CASSPATVMNTGELFF. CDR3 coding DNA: TGTGCCAGCTCACCGGCGACAGTTATGAACACCGGGGAGCTGTTTTTT.